This entry describes one TCR beta chain. Germline values: CDR1 SEHNR, CDR2 FQNEAQ (reference sequence). The ends were cut back, 2 bases at V and 6 bases at J, with 4 bases in the middle. The CDR3 totals 12 residues. The data were obtained in a study of shared clonotypes between healthy human individuals. This table comes from immunoSEQ multiplex PCR, and its TCRdb copy is limited to in-frame clones, with some not included. This table has some 630,000 clones, 60% to 80% appearing once. The chain joins TRBV7-9 to TRBJ1-4; D uncertain. Sequencing was done on a sample of memory CD4+ T cells sorted from blood. Subset specified: CD45RA-negative fraction. The sequence was collected from a woman under 40 in good health. The CDR3 DNA reads TGTGCCAGCAGCTTACGGGATGAAAAACTGTTTTTT. It encodes CASSLRDEKLFF.